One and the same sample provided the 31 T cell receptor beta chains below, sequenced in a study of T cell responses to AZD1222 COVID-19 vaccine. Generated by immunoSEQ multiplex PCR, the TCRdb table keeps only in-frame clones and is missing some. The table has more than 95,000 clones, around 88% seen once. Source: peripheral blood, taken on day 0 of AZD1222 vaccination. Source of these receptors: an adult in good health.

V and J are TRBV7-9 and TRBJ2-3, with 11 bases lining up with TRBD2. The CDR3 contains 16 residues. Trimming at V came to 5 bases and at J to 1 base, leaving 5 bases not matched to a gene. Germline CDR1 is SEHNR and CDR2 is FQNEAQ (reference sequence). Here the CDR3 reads CASSPGTSGGTDTQYF. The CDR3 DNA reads TGTGCCAGCAGCCCCGGGACTAGCGGAGGCACAGATACGCAGTATTTT.

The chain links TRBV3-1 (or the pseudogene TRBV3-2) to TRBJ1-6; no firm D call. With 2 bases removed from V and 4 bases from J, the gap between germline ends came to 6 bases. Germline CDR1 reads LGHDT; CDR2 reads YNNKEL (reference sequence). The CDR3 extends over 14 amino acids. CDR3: CASSQSVYNSPLHF. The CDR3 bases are TGTGCCAGCAGCCAATCAGTTTATAATTCACCCCTCCACTTT.

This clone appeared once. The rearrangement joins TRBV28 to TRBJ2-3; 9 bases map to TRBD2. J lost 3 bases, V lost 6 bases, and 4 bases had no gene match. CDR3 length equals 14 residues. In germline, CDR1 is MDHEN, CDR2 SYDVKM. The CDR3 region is CASSPAGGTDTQYF. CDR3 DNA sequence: TGTGCCAGCAGCCCTGCGGGAGGGACAGATACGCAGTATTTT.

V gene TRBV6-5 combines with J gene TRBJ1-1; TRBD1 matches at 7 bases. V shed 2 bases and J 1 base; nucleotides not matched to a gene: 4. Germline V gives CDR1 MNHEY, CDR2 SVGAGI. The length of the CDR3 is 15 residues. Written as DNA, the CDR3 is TGTGCCAGCAGTTACCGGACAGGCCGGAACACTGAAGCTTTCTTT. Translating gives CASSYRTGRNTEAFF.

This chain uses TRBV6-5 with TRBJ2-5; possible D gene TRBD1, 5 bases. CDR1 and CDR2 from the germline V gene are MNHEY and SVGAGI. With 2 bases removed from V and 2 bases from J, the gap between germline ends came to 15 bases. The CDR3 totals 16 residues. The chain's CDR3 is CASSYGQGVPQETQYF. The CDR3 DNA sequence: TGTGCCAGCAGTTACGGTCAGGGCGTCCCTCAAGAGACCCAGTACTTC.

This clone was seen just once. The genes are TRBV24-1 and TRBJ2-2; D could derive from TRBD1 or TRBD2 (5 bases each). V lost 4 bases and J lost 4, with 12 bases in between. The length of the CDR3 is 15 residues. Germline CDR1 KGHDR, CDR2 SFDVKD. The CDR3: CATSDQYGGTGELFF. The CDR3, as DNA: TGTGCCACCAGTGACCAGTATGGGGGCACCGGGGAGCTGTTTTTT.

CDR3 DNA sequence: TGCGCCAGCAGCTTGGCTCAGGGGCACACTGAAGCTTTCTTT. It specifies CASSLAQGHTEAFF. This rearrangement joins TRBV5-1 to TRBJ1-1; perhaps TRBD1 as D (6 bases). Per germline, CDR1 SGHRS and CDR2 YFSETQ. V lost 0 bases to trimming and J lost 3 bases, with 9 bases between them. This CDR3 region has 14 residues.

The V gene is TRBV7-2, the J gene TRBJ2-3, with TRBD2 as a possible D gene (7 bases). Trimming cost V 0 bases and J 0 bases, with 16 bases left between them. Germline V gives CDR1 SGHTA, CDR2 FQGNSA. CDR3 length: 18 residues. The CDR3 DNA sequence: TGTGCCAGCAGCTTAGCCGCTTCGACGGGGGGCAGCACAGATACGCAGTATTTT. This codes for CASSLAASTGGSTDTQYF. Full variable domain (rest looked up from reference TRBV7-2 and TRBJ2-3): GAGVSQSPSNKVTEKGKDVELRCDPISGHTALYWYRQSLGQGLEFLIYFQGNSAPDKSGLPSDRFSAERTGGSVSTLTIQRTQQEDSAVYLCASSLAASTGGSTDTQYFGPGTRLTVL.

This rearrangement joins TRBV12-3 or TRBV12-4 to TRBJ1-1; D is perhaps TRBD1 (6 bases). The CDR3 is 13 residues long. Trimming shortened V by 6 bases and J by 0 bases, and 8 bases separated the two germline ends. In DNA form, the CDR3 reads TGTGCCAGCAGCGGACAGTTGAACACTGAAGCTTTCTTT. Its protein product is CASSGQLNTEAFF.

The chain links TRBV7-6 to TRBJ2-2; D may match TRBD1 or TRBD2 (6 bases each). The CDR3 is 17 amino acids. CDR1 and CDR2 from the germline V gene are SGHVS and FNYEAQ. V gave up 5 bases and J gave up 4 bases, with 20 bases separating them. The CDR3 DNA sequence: TGTGCCAGCAGCCCGAGGGGGGCCACTAGGGGCACCGGGGAGCTGTTTTTT. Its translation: CASSPRGATRGTGELFF.

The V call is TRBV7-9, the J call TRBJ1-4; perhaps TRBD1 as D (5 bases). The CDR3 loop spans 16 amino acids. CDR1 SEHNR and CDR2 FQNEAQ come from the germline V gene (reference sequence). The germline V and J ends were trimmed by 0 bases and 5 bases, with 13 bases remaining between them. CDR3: CASSLAEGPENEKLFF. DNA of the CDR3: TGTGCCAGCAGCTTAGCTGAGGGGCCTGAGAATGAAAAACTGTTTTTT.

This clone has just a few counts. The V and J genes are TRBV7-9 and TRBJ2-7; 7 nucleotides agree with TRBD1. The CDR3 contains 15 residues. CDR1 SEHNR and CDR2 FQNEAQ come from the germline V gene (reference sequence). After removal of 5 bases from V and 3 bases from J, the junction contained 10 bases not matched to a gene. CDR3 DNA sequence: TGTGCCAGCAGCCGATCCGGGACAGAGTTCTACGAGCAGTACTTC. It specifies CASSRSGTEFYEQYF. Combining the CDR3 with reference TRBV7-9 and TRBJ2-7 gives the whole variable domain DTGVSQNPRHKITKRGQNVTFRCDPISEHNRLYWYRQTLGQGPEFLTYFQNEAQLEKSRLLSDRFSAERPKGSFSTLEIQRTEQGDSAMYLCASSRSGTEFYEQYFGPGTRLTVT.

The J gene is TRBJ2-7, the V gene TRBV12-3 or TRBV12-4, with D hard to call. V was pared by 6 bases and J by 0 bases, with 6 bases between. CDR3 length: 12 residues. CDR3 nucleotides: TGTGCCAGCAGCCGGGCCTCCTACGAGCAGTACTTC. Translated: CASSRASYEQYF.

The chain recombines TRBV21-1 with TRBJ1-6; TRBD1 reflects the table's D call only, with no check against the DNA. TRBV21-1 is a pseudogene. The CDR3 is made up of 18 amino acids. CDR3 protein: CASSQIIRGGYSNSPLHF. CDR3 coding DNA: TGTGCCAGCAGCCAAATTATTAGAGGGGGCTATAGTAATTCACCCCTCCACTTT.

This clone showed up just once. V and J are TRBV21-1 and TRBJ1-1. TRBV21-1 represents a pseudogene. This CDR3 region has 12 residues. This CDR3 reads CASSHPGTEAFF. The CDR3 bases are TGTGCCAGCAGCCACCCCGGCACTGAAGCTTTCTTT.

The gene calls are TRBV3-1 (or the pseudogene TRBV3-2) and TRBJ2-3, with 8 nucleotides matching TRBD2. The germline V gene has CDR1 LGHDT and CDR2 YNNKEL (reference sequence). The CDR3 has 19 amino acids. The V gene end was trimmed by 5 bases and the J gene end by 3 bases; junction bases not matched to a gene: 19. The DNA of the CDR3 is TGTGCCAGCAGCGCACGACCCGGGACTAGGATTCACCAAACAGATACGCAGTATTTT. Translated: CASSARPGTRIHQTDTQYF.

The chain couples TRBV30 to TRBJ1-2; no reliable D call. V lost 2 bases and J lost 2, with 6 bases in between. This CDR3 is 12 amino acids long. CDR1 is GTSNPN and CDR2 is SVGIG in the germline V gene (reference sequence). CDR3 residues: CAWSSGNYGYTF. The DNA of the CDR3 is TGTGCCTGGAGTTCCGGGAACTATGGCTACACCTTC.

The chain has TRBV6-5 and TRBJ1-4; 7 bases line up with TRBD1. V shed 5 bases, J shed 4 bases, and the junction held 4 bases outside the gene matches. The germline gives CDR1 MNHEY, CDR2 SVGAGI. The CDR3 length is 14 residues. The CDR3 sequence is CASSLQGSNEKLFF. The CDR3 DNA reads TGTGCCAGCAGTCTACAGGGGAGTAATGAAAAACTGTTTTTT.

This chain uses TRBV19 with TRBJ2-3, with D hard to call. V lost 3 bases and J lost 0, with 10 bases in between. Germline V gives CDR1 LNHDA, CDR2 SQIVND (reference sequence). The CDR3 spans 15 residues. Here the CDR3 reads CASSIQVRSTDTQYF. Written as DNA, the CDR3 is TGTGCCAGTAGTATCCAGGTTCGTAGCACAGATACGCAGTATTTT.

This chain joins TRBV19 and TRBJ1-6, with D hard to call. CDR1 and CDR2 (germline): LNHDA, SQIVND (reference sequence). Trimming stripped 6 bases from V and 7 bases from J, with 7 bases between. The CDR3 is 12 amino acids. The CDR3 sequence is CASSRINSPLHF. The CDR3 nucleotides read TGTGCCAGTAGCAGGATCAATTCACCCCTCCACTTT.

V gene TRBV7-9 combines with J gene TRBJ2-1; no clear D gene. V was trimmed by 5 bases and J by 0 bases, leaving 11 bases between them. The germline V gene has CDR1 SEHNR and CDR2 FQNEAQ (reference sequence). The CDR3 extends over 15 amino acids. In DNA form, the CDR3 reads TGTGCCAGCAGCCCAGCAGGTTACTCCTACAATGAGCAGTTCTTC. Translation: CASSPAGYSYNEQFF. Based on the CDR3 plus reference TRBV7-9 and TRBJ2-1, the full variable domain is DTGVSQNPRHKITKRGQNVTFRCDPISEHNRLYWYRQTLGQGPEFLTYFQNEAQLEKSRLLSDRFSAERPKGSFSTLEIQRTEQGDSAMYLCASSPAGYSYNEQFFGPGTRLTVL.

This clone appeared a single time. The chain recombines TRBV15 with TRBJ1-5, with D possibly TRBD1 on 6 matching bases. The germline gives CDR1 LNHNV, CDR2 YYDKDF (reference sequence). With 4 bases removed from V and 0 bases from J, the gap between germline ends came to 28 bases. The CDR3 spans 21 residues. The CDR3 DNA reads TGTGCCACCAGCACGCAGCGGGACAAAGGGAGGGCCCCTAATAGCAATCAGCCCCAGCATTTT. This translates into CATSTQRDKGRAPNSNQPQHF.

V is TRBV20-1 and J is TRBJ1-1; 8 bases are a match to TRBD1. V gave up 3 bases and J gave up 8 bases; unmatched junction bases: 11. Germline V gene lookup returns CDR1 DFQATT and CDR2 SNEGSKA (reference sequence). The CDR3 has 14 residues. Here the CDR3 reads CSASPGTGGKEAFF. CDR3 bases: TGCAGTGCTAGTCCCGGGACAGGAGGGAAGGAAGCTTTCTTT.

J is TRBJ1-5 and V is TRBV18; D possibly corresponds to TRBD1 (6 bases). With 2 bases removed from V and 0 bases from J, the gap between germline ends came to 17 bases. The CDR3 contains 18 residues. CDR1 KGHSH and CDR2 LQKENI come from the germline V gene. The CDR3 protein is CASSPSGTPYYSNQPQHF. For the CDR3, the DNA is TGTGCCAGCTCACCATCCGGGACACCCTATTATAGCAATCAGCCCCAGCATTTT.

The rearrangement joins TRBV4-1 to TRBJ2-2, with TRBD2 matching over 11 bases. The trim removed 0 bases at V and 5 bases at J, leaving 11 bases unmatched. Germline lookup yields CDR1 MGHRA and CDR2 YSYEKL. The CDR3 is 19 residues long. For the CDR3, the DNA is TGCGCCAGCAGCCAAGAATCGTTAGAGGCTAGCGGGGGGACCGGGGAGCTGTTTTTT. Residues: CASSQESLEASGGTGELFF.

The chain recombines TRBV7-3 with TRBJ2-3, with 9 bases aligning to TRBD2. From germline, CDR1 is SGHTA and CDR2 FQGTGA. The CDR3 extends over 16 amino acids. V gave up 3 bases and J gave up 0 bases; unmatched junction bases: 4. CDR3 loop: CASSFGGGASTDTQYF. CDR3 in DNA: TGTGCCAGCAGCTTTGGCGGGGGGGCTAGCACAGATACGCAGTATTTT.

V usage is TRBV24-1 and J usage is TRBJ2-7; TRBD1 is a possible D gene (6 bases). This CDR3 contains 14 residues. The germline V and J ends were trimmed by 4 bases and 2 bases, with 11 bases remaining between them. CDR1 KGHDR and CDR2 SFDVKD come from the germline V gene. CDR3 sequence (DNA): TGTGCCACCAGTGACTCAGGGGTACCCTACGAGCAGTACTTC. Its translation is CATSDSGVPYEQYF.

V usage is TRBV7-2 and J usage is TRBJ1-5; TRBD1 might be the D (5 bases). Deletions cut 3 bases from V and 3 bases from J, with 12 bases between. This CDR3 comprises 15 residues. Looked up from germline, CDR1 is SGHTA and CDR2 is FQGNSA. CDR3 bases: TGTGCCAGCAGCTTTGCTCGGGGACCCAATCAGCCCCAGCATTTT. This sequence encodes CASSFARGPNQPQHF.

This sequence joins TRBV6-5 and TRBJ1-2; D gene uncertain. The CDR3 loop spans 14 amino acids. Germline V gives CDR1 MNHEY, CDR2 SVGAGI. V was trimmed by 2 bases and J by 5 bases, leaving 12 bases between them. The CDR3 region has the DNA TGTGCCAGCAGTTACCGACAAGGAAGGTATGGCTACACCTTC. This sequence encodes CASSYRQGRYGYTF.

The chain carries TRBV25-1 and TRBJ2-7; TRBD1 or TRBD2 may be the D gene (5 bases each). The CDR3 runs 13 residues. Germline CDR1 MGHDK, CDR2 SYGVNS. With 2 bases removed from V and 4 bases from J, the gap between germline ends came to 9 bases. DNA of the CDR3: TGTGCCAGCAGTGAAGGGGGTCAATACGAGCAGTACTTC. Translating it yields CASSEGGQYEQYF.

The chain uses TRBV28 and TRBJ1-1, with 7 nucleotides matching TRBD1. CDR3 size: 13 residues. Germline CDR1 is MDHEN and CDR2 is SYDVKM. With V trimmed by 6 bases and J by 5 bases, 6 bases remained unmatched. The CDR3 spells CASRIGGGTEAFF. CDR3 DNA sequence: TGTGCCAGCAGGATAGGGGGCGGGACTGAAGCTTTCTTT.